This T cell receptor beta chain was captured in a study of blood T cell repertoires in COVID-19. This CDR3 is built from 12 residues. Germline CDR1 and CDR2: SGHDT and YYEEEE. Trimming stripped 4 bases from V and 7 bases from J, with 11 bases between. Some clones are missing from TCRdb's copy, which holds only in-frame ones; the method was immunoSEQ multiplex PCR. This table has about 480,000 clones, roughly 91% appearing once. Material: peripheral blood. The chain couples TRBV5-6 to TRBJ1-1; D might be TRBD1 (6 bases). The TCR sequence derives from a woman in her thirties with acute or convalescent COVID-19. The CDR3 nucleotides read TGTGCCAGCAGCCTTGGGACACTTGAAGCTTTCTTT. Protein: CASSLGTLEAFF.